This T cell receptor (beta chain) was identified during a study of blood T cell repertoires in COVID-19. Background on the study: Samples taken during acute and convalescent COVID-19 were collected in the United States, Italy and Spain.

This clone was detected only a few times. TCRdb keeps only in-frame clones here, not all; method: immunoSEQ multiplex PCR. The sample records about 120,000 clones, approximately 79% being singletons. The CDR3 runs to 18 residues. V dropped 0 bases and J dropped 5; count of bases not matched to a gene: 12. CDR1 is SGDLS, CDR2 YYNGEE, per germline. Sequencing was done on a sample of peripheral blood. This receptor was obtained from a woman older than 75 with active or convalescent COVID-19. The genes are TRBV9 and TRBJ2-3, with TRBD2 matching 10 bases. CDR3 in amino acids: CASSVDVAGGWWGDTQYF. The DNA of the CDR3 is TGTGCCAGCAGCGTAGACGTAGCGGGAGGTTGGTGGGGAGATACGCAGTATTTT.